These 18 T cell receptor beta chains were sequenced from one sample in a study of CD8 T cells in Susac syndrome. Random hexamers served to reverse transcribe roughly 0.45 to 1 ug RNA. TCRdb fed the immunoSEQ multiplex PCR reads into MiXCR, producing one record per CDR3 protein. The sample consists of some 190,000 distinct CDR3 sequences, about 95% of them appearing once. The sequencing sample was made of CD4+ T cells from PBMCs. Source of these receptors: a human donor in good health.

V gene TRBV20-1 combines with J gene TRBJ2-2; D might be TRBD2 (5 bases). This CDR3 has 14 amino acids. In germline, CDR1 is DFQATT, CDR2 SNEGSKA (reference sequence). The V gene lost 3 bases and the J gene lost 6 bases, with 14 bases spanning the gap. In DNA, the CDR3 is TGCAGTGCTAGCAGGCAGGTGGGAGCCGGGGAGCTGTTTTTT. Its protein is CSASRQVGAGELFF.

The chain has TRBV20-1 and TRBJ1-2; D unclear. V gave up 2 bases and J gave up 6 bases, with 4 bases separating them. This CDR3 is built from 10 residues. Germline CDR1 reads DFQATT; CDR2 reads SNEGSKA (reference sequence). The CDR3 region has the DNA TGCAGTGCTAGAAGGGATGGCTACACCTTC. As protein: CSARRDGYTF.

The chain carries TRBV25-1 and TRBJ2-7; 9 nucleotides match TRBD2. Germline CDR1 MGHDK, CDR2 SYGVNS. CDR3 size: 14 residues. V lost 4 bases and J lost 4; bases outside the gene matches: 5. CDR3 sequence reads: CASSVSGRQYEQYF. The CDR3 DNA is TGTGCCAGCAGTGTTAGCGGGAGACAGTACGAGCAGTACTTC.

V is TRBV20-1 and J is TRBJ2-3, with 9 nucleotides matching TRBD2. The CDR3 sequence is 12 residues long. The ends lost 6 bases at V and 8 bases at J; junction bases unmatched: 6. Germline lookup yields CDR1 DFQATT and CDR2 SNEGSKA (reference sequence). The CDR3 sequence is CSAGEREATQYF. CDR3 nucleotide sequence: TGCAGTGCGGGGGAGCGGGAGGCTACGCAGTATTTT.

V is TRBV2 and J is TRBJ2-7; possibly TRBD1 for D (6 bases). Germline CDR1 and CDR2: SNHLY and FYNNEI. Trimming took 7 bases from V and 2 from J, leaving 18 bases between them. The CDR3 loop spans 15 amino acids. The CDR3 DNA follows: TGTGCCAGCATCGAGGTCTGGGGGCGGACCTACGAGCAGTACTTC. Residues: CASIEVWGRTYEQYF.

J is TRBJ2-2 and V is TRBV29-1, with D possibly TRBD1 on 6 matching bases. From germline, CDR1 is SQVTM and CDR2 ANQGSEA. The CDR3 is made up of 14 amino acids. V lost 6 bases, J lost 1 base, and 12 bases lay in between. Here the CDR3 reads CSVTGTQNTGELFF. The CDR3 DNA is TGCAGCGTGACCGGGACACAGAACACCGGGGAGCTGTTTTTT.

The J gene is TRBJ1-1, the V gene TRBV30; no clear D gene. The CDR3 covers 13 residues. With 3 bases removed from V and 0 bases from J, the gap between germline ends came to 8 bases. CDR1 is GTSNPN and CDR2 is SVGIG in the germline V gene (reference sequence). CDR3 region: CAWRVGMNTEAFF. The CDR3 DNA follows: TGTGCCTGGAGGGTAGGTATGAACACTGAAGCTTTCTTT.

This clonotype appeared once. The V call is TRBV29-1, the J call TRBJ2-1, with D hard to call. The V and J ends lost 0 bases and 7 bases respectively, with 7 bases between them. The length of the CDR3 is 12 residues. From germline, CDR1 is SQVTM and CDR2 ANQGSEA. The chain's CDR3 is CSVEDQGNEQFF. The CDR3 coding sequence is TGCAGCGTTGAAGATCAAGGGAATGAGCAGTTCTTC.

The gene calls are TRBV30 and TRBJ2-1; D is possibly TRBD1 or TRBD2 (6 bases each). V lost 5 bases to trimming and J lost 6 bases, with 11 bases between them. Germline assignment: CDR1 GTSNPN and CDR2 SVGIG (reference sequence). This CDR3 has 12 residues. CDR3 coding DNA: TGTGCCTGGCCAGGGGACTTCAATGAGCAGTTCTTC. Translated: CAWPGDFNEQFF.

V usage is TRBV29-1 and J usage is TRBJ2-7; TRBD2 matches at 7 bases. Germline assignment: CDR1 SQVTM and CDR2 ANQGSEA. With V trimmed by 4 bases and J by 5 bases, 14 bases remained unmatched. The length of the CDR3 is 15 residues. The CDR3 loop is CSVGPGVSGLHEQYF. The CDR3 DNA reads TGCAGCGTTGGACCTGGGGTTAGCGGGCTCCACGAGCAGTACTTC.

This sequence joins TRBV15 and TRBJ2-1; TRBD2 agrees at 8 bases. CDR1 is LNHNV, CDR2 YYDKDF, per germline (reference sequence). CDR3 length: 16 amino acids. J was trimmed by 1 base and V by 6 bases; bases with no gene match: 8. This CDR3 is CATSNGGGTSYNEQFF. As DNA, the CDR3 is TGTGCCACCAGTAATGGCGGGGGGACATCCTACAATGAGCAGTTCTTC.

The J gene is TRBJ2-7, the V gene TRBV20-1, with D uncertain. The CDR3 covers 14 residues. V was clipped by 1 base and J by 2 bases, with 12 bases between them. In germline, CDR1 is DFQATT, CDR2 SNEGSKA (reference sequence). The CDR3 region has the DNA TGCAGTGCTAGAGGGCACCCGTCGCCCTACGAGCAGTACTTC. This translates into CSARGHPSPYEQYF.

The CDR3 nucleotides are TGCAGCGTTGACCCAGGGGGAGGTGAAAAACTGTTTTTT. This sequence encodes CSVDPGGGEKLFF. The chain carries TRBV29-1 and TRBJ1-4; 7 bases align to TRBD1. This CDR3 has 13 amino acids. From germline, CDR1 is SQVTM and CDR2 ANQGSEA. With V trimmed by 3 bases and J by 7 bases, 5 bases remained unmatched.

This chain uses TRBV28 with TRBJ1-2, with TRBD1 identical over 8 bases. The V gene end was trimmed by 5 bases and the J gene end by 8 bases; junction bases not matched to a gene: 4. CDR1 and CDR2 from the germline V gene are MDHEN and SYDVKM. The CDR3 spans 12 residues. The DNA for the CDR3 is TGTGCCAGCAGTCCCCAGGGGGCGGGCTACACCTTC. Translated, it gives CASSPQGAGYTF.

This clonotype came up once. This rearrangement joins TRBV30 to TRBJ1-5; the D gene is possibly TRBD1 (6 bases). CDR1 is GTSNPN and CDR2 is SVGIG in the germline V gene (reference sequence). This CDR3 has 14 residues. Trimming removed 0 bases at V and 5 bases at J, with 11 bases between. The CDR3 sequence is CAWSVGGHYQPQHF. Written as DNA, the CDR3 is TGTGCCTGGAGTGTAGGGGGGCACTATCAGCCCCAGCATTTT.

The chain is built from TRBV7-2 and TRBJ2-7; D may be TRBD1 or TRBD2 (5 bases each). CDR1 is SGHTA, CDR2 FQGNSA, per germline. The CDR3 extends over 14 amino acids. The ends were cut back, 1 base at V and 4 bases at J, with 11 bases in the middle. CDR3 coding DNA: TGTGCCAGCAGCTTAGAAGGGGAGAGATACGAGCAGTACTTC. It is translated as CASSLEGERYEQYF.

J is TRBJ2-6 and V is TRBV7-9; D remains unclear. This CDR3 region has 14 residues. Per germline, CDR1 SEHNR and CDR2 FQNEAQ (reference sequence). The germline V and J ends were trimmed by 1 base and 7 bases, with 8 bases remaining between them. For the CDR3, the DNA is TGTGCCAGCAGCTTAGACACTCGAGCCAACGTCCTGACTTTC. Amino acids: CASSLDTRANVLTF.

The J gene is TRBJ1-1, the V gene TRBV19; tentatively, D is TRBD1 (6 bases). There are 16 residues in the CDR3. Trimming pared 6 bases from V and 4 bases from J, leaving 21 bases between. Germline assignment: CDR1 LNHDA and CDR2 SQIVND (reference sequence). The CDR3 region is CASSLGRTVRGTEAFF. In DNA, the CDR3 is TGTGCCAGTAGCCTCGGCAGGACAGTGCGAGGCACTGAAGCTTTCTTT.